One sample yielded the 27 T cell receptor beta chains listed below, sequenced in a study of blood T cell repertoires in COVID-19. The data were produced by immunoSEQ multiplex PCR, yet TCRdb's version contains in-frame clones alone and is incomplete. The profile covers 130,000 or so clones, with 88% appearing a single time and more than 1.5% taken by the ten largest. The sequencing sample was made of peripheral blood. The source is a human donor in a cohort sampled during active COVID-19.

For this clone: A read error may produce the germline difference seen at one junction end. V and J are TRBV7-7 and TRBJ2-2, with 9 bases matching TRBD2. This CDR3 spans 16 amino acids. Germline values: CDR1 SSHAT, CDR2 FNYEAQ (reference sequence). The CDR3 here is CASSLTGTSMAGELFF. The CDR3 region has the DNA TGTGCTAGCAGCTTAACCGGGACTAGCATGGCCGGGGAGCTGTTTTTT.

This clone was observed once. The CDR3 protein is CASSQSQAYEQYF. The CDR3 DNA is TGCGCCAGCAGCCAATCCCAGGCCTACGAGCAGTACTTC. The V call is TRBV4-1, the J call TRBJ2-7; D remains ambiguous. Trimming cost V 2 bases and J 2 bases, with 7 bases left between them. The CDR3 covers 13 residues. Per the germline V gene, CDR1 is MGHRA and CDR2 is YSYEKL.

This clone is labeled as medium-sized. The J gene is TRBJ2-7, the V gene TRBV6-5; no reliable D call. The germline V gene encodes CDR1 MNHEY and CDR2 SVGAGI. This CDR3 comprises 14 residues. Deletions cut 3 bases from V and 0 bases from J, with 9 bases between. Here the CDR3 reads CASSYGGPSYEQYF. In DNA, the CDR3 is TGTGCCAGCAGTTATGGTGGGCCCTCCTACGAGCAGTACTTC.

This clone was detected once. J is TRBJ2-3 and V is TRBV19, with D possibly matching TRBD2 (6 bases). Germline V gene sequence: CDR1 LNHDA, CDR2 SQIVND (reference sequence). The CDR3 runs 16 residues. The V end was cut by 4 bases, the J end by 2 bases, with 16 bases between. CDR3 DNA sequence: TGTGCCAGTAGTAGTCCCGGAGGGGCTACCACAGATACGCAGTATTTT. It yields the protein CASSSPGGATTDTQYF.

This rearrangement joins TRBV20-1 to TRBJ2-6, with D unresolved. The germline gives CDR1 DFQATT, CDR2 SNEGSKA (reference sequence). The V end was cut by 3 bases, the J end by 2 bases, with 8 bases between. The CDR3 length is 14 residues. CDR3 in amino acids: CSASLATGANVLTF. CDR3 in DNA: TGCAGTGCTAGTCTGGCAACTGGGGCCAACGTCCTGACTTTC.

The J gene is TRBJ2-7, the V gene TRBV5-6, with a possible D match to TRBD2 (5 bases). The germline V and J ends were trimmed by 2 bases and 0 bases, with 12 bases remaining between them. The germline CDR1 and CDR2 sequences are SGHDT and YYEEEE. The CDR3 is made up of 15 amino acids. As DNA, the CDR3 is TGTGCCAGCAGCTTTGGACTCCGAGCCTCCTACGAGCAGTACTTC. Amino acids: CASSFGLRASYEQYF.

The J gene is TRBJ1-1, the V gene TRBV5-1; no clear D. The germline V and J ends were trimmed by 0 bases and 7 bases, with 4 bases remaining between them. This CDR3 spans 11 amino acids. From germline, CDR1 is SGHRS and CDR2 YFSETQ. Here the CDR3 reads CASSLGHEAFF. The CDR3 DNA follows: TGCGCCAGCAGCTTGGGTCATGAAGCTTTCTTT.

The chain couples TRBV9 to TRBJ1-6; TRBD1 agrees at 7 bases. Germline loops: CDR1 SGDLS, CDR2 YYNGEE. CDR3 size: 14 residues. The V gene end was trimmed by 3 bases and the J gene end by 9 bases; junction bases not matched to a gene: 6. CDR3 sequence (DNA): TGTGCCAGCAGCGACCGACAGGGAGGTTCACCCCTCCACTTT. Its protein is CASSDRQGGSPLHF.

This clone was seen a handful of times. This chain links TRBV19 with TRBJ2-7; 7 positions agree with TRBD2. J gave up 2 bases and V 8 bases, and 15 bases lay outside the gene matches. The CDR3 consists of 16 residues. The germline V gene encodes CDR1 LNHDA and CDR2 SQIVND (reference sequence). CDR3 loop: CASSSLRGRGAYEQYF. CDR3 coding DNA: TGTGCCAGTTCCTCCTTACGTGGGAGGGGAGCCTACGAGCAGTACTTC.

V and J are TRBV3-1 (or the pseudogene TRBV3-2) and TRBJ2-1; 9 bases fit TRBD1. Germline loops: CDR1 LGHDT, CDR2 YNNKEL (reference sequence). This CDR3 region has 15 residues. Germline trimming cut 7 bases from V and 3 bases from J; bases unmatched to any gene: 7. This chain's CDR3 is CASNPGQGNYNEQFF. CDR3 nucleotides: TGTGCCAGCAACCCGGGACAGGGCAACTACAATGAGCAGTTCTTC.

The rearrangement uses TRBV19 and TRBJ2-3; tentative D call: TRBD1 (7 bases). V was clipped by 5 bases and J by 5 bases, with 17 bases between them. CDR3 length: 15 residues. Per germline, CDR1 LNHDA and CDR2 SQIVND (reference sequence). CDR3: CASSLGGGGIDTQYF. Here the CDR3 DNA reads TGTGCCAGTAGTCTCGGTGGAGGGGGCATAGATACGCAGTATTTT.

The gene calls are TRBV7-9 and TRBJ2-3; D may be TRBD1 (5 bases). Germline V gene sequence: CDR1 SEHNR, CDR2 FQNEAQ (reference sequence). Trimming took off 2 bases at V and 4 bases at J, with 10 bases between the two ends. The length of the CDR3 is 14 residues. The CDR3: CASSLRQGADTQYF. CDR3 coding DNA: TGTGCCAGCAGCTTACGGCAGGGCGCAGATACGCAGTATTTT.

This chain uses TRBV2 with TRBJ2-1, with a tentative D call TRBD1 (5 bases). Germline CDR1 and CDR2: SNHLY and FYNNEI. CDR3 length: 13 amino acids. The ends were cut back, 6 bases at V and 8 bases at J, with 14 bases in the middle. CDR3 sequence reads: CASSQGRNYEQFF. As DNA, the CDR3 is TGTGCCAGCAGCCAGGGCAGGAACTATGAGCAGTTCTTC.

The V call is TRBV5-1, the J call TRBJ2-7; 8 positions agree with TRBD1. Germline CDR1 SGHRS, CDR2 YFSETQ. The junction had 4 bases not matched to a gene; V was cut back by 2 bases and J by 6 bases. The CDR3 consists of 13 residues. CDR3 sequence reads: CASSFETGVEQYF. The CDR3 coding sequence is TGCGCCAGCAGCTTCGAGACAGGGGTCGAGCAGTACTTC.

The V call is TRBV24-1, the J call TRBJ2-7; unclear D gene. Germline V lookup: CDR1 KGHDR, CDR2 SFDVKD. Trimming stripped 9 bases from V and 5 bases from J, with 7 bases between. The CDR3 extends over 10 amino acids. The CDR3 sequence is CATPPDEQYF. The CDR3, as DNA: TGTGCCACCCCCCCGGACGAGCAGTACTTC.

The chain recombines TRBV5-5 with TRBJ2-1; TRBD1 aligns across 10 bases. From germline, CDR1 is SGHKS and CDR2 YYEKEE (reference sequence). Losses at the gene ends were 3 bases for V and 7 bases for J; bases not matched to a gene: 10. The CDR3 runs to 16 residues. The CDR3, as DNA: TGTGCCAGCAGCTCACTGACAGGGGGCGAGAGGAATGAGCAGTTCTTC. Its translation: CASSSLTGGERNEQFF. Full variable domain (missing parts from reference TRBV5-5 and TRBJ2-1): DAGVTQSPTHLIKTRGQQVTLRCSPISGHKSVSWYQQVLGQGPQFIFQYYEKEERGRGNFPDRFSARQFPNYSSELNVNALLLGDSALYLCASSSLTGGERNEQFFGPGTRLTVL.

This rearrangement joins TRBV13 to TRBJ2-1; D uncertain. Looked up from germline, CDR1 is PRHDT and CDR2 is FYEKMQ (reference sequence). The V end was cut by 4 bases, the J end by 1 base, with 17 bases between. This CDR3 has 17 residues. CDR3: CASSSPDSPPSYNEQFF. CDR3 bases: TGTGCCAGCAGCTCACCCGACTCGCCACCTTCCTACAATGAGCAGTTCTTC.

The CDR3 nucleotides are TGTGCCACCAGCAGAGTGGCGGGCGTAGGAGGTGGAGAGACCCAGTACTTC. Protein sequence: CATSRVAGVGGGETQYF. This chain connects TRBV15 to TRBJ2-5, with D possibly TRBD2 on 5 matching bases. The germline gives CDR1 LNHNV, CDR2 YYDKDF (reference sequence). V lost 1 base, J lost 4 bases, and 19 bases lay in between. The CDR3 is 17 residues long.

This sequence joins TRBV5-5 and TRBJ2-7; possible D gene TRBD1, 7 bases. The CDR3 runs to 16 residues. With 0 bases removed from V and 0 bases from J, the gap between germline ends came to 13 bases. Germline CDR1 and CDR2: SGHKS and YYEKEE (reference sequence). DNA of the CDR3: TGTGCCAGCAGCTTGGTCGGGGGACAGAACTCCTACGAGCAGTACTTC. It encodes CASSLVGGQNSYEQYF.

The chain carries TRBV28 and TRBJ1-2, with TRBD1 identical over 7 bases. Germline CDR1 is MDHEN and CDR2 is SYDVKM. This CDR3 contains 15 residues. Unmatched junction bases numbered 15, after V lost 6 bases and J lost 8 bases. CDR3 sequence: CASSQISQGFGGYTF. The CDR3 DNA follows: TGTGCCAGCAGCCAAATCTCACAGGGGTTTGGCGGCTACACCTTC.

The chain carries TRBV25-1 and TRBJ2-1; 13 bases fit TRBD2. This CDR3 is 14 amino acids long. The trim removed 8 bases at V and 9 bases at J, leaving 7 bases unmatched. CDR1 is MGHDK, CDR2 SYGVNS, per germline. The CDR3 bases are TGTGCCAGCTCCGGGACTAGCGGGGTGGTTGAGCAGTTCTTC. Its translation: CASSGTSGVVEQFF.

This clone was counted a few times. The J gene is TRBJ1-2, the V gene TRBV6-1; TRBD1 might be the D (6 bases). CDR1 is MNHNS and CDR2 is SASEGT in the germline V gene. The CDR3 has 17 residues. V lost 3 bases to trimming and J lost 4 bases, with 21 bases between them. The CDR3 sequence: CASSDRGGATAGYGYTF. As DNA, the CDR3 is TGTGCCAGCAGTGATAGGGGGGGTGCGACTGCGGGCTATGGCTACACCTTC.

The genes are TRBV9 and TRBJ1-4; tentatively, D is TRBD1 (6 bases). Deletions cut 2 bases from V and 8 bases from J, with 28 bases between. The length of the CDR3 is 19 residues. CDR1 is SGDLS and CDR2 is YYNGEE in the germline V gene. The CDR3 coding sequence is TGTGCCAGCAGCGTCGAAGGAGGCACAGGGCCTGCGATATACGAAAAACTGTTTTTT. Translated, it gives CASSVEGGTGPAIYEKLFF.

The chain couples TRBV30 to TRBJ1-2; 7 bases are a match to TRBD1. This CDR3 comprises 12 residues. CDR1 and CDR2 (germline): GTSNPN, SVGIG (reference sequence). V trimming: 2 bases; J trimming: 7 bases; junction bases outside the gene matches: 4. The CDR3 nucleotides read TGTGCCTGGAGTATAGGACAGGCTGGCTACACCTTC. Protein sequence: CAWSIGQAGYTF.

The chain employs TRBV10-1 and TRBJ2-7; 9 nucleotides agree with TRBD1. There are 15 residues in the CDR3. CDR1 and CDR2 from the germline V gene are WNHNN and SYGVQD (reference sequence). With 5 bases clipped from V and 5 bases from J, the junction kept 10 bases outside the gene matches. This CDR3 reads CASSSPGTGFDEQYF. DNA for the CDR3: TGCGCCAGCAGTTCTCCCGGGACAGGGTTTGACGAGCAGTACTTC.

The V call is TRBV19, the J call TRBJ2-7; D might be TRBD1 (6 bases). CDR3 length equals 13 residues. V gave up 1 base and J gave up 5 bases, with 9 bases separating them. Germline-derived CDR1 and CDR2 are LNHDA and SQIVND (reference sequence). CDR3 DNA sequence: TGTGCCAGTAGTATAGTTCAGGGGAACGAGCAGTACTTC. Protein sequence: CASSIVQGNEQYF.

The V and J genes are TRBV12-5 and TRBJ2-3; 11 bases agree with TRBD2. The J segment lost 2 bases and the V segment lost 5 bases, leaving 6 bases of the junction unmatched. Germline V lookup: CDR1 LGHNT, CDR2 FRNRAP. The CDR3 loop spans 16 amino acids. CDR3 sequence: CASGRGTSGNTDTQYF. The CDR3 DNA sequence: TGTGCTAGTGGTAGAGGGACTAGCGGAAACACAGATACGCAGTATTTT.